The entry below describes one T cell receptor beta chain. The data originate from a study of blood T cell repertoires in COVID-19. Across the study: Sites across the United States, Italy and Spain contributed samples from acute and convalescent COVID-19. T cells, B-cell-depleted T cells, or PBMCs supplied cDNA or gDNA.

Germline values: CDR1 KGHSH, CDR2 LQKENI. V lost 2 bases to trimming and J lost 2 bases, with 18 bases between them. This CDR3 spans 17 amino acids. Per the authors' pipeline: Reference gene primer amplification gave nucleated cell count estimates. Method: immunoSEQ multiplex PCR; TCRdb's copy keeps in-frame clones and lacks some. Clonal size and the V and J genes are those of that table, whereas D and trimming came from the DNA. The sample has 65,000 to 70,000 clones; 81% are singletons. Specimen: peripheral blood. J is TRBJ1-2 and V is TRBV18; no definite D call. This clonotype originated in a human donor in a cohort sampled during active COVID-19. In DNA, the CDR3 is TGTGCCAGCTCACCATCTTCCCGCGCGGCAGCAAACTATGGCTACACCTTC. Amino acid sequence: CASSPSSRAAANYGYTF. Variable domain in full (rest from reference TRBV18 and TRBJ1-2): NAGVMQNPRHLVRRRGQEARLRCSPMKGHSHVYWYRQLPEEGLKFMVYLQKENIIDESGMPKERFSAEFPKEGPSILRIQQVVRGDSAAYFCASSPSSRAAANYGYTFGSGTRLTVV.